These 21 T cell receptor beta chains were sequenced from one sample in a study of blood T cells in healthy people across ages. The authors ran a second PCR of 7 to 11 cycles using a sample-barcoded 5' primer and a J-beta primer mix. One entry per CDR3 protein, called by TCRdb with MiXCR from the 5' RACE reads. Among about 1.4 million distinct CDR3 sequences listed, approximately 63% were seen once. The specimen was blood. These receptors came from a man aged 18 to 35 in good health.

The chain links TRBV4-2 to TRBJ2-1, with 8 bases fitting TRBD2. CDR1 is LGHNA, CDR2 YNFKEQ, per germline. J was trimmed by 4 bases and V by 4 bases; bases with no gene match: 9. The CDR3 length is 16 residues. The CDR3 loop reads CASSLNSGTQYNEQFF. In DNA form, the CDR3 reads TGTGCCAGCAGCCTTAATAGCGGGACTCAGTACAATGAGCAGTTCTTC.

The chain joins TRBV7-2 to TRBJ2-1; unclear D gene. V lost 2 bases and J 2 bases, leaving 10 bases between the germline ends. This CDR3 has 15 residues. CDR1 SGHTA and CDR2 FQGNSA come from the germline V gene. CDR3 amino acids: CASSLTPATYNEQFF. The CDR3 DNA is TGTGCCAGCAGCTTAACCCCAGCTACCTACAATGAGCAGTTCTTC.

The chain links TRBV5-5 to TRBJ2-4, with 9 bases lining up with TRBD1. The J call may be mistaken, given a closer DNA end match to TRBJ2-7. The length of the CDR3 is 14 residues. Germline V gene data show CDR1 as SGHKS and CDR2 as YYEKEE (reference sequence). CDR3 nucleotides: TGTGCCAGCAGCTGGGACAGGGTTCTCTACGAGCAGTACTTC. This sequence encodes CASSWDRVLYEQYF.

This chain connects TRBV12-3 or TRBV12-4 to TRBJ2-1; no clear D gene. This CDR3 contains 15 residues. V dropped 4 bases and J dropped 5 bases, with 15 bases sitting between them. CDR3: CASSSGNKRNNEQFF. The CDR3 DNA sequence: TGTGCCAGCAGTTCCGGTAATAAGAGGAACAATGAGCAGTTCTTC.

V usage is TRBV25-1 and J usage is TRBJ1-6, with D hard to call. V lost 4 bases and J lost 5, with 15 bases in between. The germline V gene has CDR1 MGHDK and CDR2 SYGVNS. The CDR3 sequence is 16 residues long. The CDR3 sequence is CASSGGSGVDNSPLHF. The CDR3 coding sequence is TGTGCCAGCAGTGGAGGGTCCGGGGTAGATAATTCACCCCTCCACTTT.

As to this clonotype: Germline and junction disagree at one end, which may indicate a read error. The chain employs TRBV5-1 and TRBJ2-7; 9 bases map to TRBD1. CDR1 and CDR2 (germline): SGHRS, YFSETQ. The CDR3 spans 15 residues. DNA of the CDR3: TGCGCCAACAGCTTGGCTCGGACAGGGGTCCACGAGCAGTACTTC. The encoded protein is CANSLARTGVHEQYF.

This chain joins TRBV7-2 and TRBJ2-1, with D possibly TRBD2 on 6 matching bases. Trimming shortened V by 5 bases and J by 4 bases, and 15 bases separated the two germline ends. There are 15 residues in the CDR3. Germline V gene lookup returns CDR1 SGHTA and CDR2 FQGNSA. The CDR3 sequence: CASSESGRVYNEQFF. CDR3 nucleotide sequence: TGTGCCAGCAGCGAAAGCGGGCGGGTTTACAATGAGCAGTTCTTC.

The chain carries TRBV10-3 and TRBJ2-7; D call uncertain. This CDR3 has 13 residues. With 4 bases removed from V and 3 bases from J, the gap between germline ends came to 10 bases. The germline V gene has CDR1 ENHRY and CDR2 SYGVKD. The CDR3 coding sequence is TGTGCCATCAGTGGGACCGTGGACTACGAGCAGTACTTC. Translation: CAISGTVDYEQYF.

The rearrangement joins TRBV14 to TRBJ2-1; perhaps TRBD2 as D (6 bases). The CDR3 covers 17 residues. Trimming shortened V by 2 bases and J by 13 bases, and 27 bases separated the two germline ends. From germline, CDR1 is SGHDN and CDR2 FVKESK. CDR3 protein: CASSQSVREWRSVTQFF. DNA for the CDR3: TGTGCCAGCAGCCAATCGGTACGGGAGTGGAGGAGCGTCACACAGTTCTTC.

This chain connects TRBV10-2 to TRBJ2-1; D is unclear. The germline V and J ends were trimmed by 8 bases and 10 bases, with 12 bases remaining between them. CDR1 is WSHSY, CDR2 SAAADI, per germline. The CDR3 loop spans 11 amino acids. For the CDR3, the DNA is TGCGCCAGCGCCTTTGGCGGAGAGCAGTTCTTC. It yields the protein CASAFGGEQFF.

The chain uses TRBV20-1 and TRBJ2-1; D unclear. This CDR3 is built from 8 residues. From germline, CDR1 is DFQATT and CDR2 SNEGSKA (reference sequence). The CDR3 is CTLSEQFF. As DNA, the CDR3 is TGCACGTTGAGTGAGCAGTTCTTC.

The V and J genes are TRBV6-5 and TRBJ1-2, with 8 bases identical to TRBD1. V trimming: 2 bases; J trimming: 4 bases; junction bases outside the gene matches: 9. Germline V gene data show CDR1 as MNHEY and CDR2 as SVGAGI. The CDR3 totals 16 residues. CDR3 loop: CASSYLGTGVFYGYTF. The CDR3 region has the DNA TGTGCCAGCAGTTACCTCGGGACAGGAGTTTTCTATGGCTACACCTTC.

This clonotype turned up a few times. V usage is TRBV29-1 and J usage is TRBJ2-1; TRBD2 matches 13 bases. The V gene end was trimmed by 3 bases and the J gene end by 1 base; junction bases not matched to a gene: 15. The CDR3 spans 20 residues. CDR1 and CDR2 (germline): SQVTM, ANQGSEA. The CDR3 region has the DNA TGCAGCGTTGAGCACACCTCAACTAGCGGGGGGGCGGTTTCCTACAATGAGCAGTTCTTC. Protein product: CSVEHTSTSGGAVSYNEQFF.

This CDR3 reads CASSPRGSGGQQETQYF. CDR3 sequence (DNA): TGCGCCAGCAGCCCTCGAGGTAGCGGGGGGCAACAAGAGACCCAGTACTTC. This chain uses TRBV5-1 with TRBJ2-5; 10 nucleotides agree with TRBD2. This CDR3 region has 17 residues. CDR1 SGHRS and CDR2 YFSETQ come from the germline V gene. Trimming at V came to 4 bases and at J to 2 bases, leaving 11 bases not matched to a gene.

About this clonotype itself: At one boundary the junction diverges from the germline segment, which might be a read error. This sequence joins TRBV27 and TRBJ1-2; the D gene is possibly TRBD1 (5 bases). In germline, CDR1 is MNHEY, CDR2 SMNVEV (reference sequence). CDR3 length: 14 residues. CDR3 nucleotides: TGTGCCAGCAGGAGTGCTCGGGGGTACTATGGCCACACCTTC. Protein sequence: CASRSARGYYGHTF.

As concerns this clonotype: A much bigger clone sits one base away, suggesting this may be a read error. The rearrangement uses TRBV4-1 and TRBJ1-1; D gene unclear. CDR3 length: 14 amino acids. Germline V lookup: CDR1 MGHRA, CDR2 YSYEKL. The chain's CDR3 is CAGSFHSGNTEAFF. The DNA of the CDR3 is TGCGCCGGCAGCTTCCATTCGGGGAACACTGAAGCTTTCTTT.

This chain links TRBV2 with TRBJ2-5; 10 bases line up with TRBD2. CDR1 and CDR2 (germline): SNHLY, FYNNEI. V lost 6 bases, J lost 3 bases, and 13 bases stayed unmatched. This CDR3 has 17 residues. The DNA for the CDR3 is TGTGCCAGCAGAGCAAACGGACTAGCGGACTCGAAAGAGACCCAGTACTTC. Amino acid sequence: CASRANGLADSKETQYF.

In its sample, this clonotype was seen many times. The chain recombines TRBV27 with TRBJ2-7; D possibly corresponds to TRBD1 (6 bases). Looked up from germline, CDR1 is MNHEY and CDR2 is SMNVEV (reference sequence). This CDR3 spans 13 amino acids. The V end was cut by 3 bases, the J end by 3 bases, with 9 bases between. Here the CDR3 DNA reads TGTGCCAGCAGTTTGCGAGGGGGCTACGAGCAGTACTTC. It translates to CASSLRGGYEQYF.

The chain has TRBV6-5 and TRBJ2-7; D might be TRBD1 (6 bases). Germline V CDR1 and CDR2: MNHEY, SVGAGI. This CDR3 has 13 amino acids. The germline V and J ends were trimmed by 5 bases and 6 bases, with 14 bases remaining between them. As DNA, the CDR3 is TGTGCCAGCAGTGGCTCGACAGGTCCCGAGCAGTACTTC. Its protein product is CASSGSTGPEQYF.

The V and J genes are TRBV29-1 and TRBJ1-4; D gene uncertain. This CDR3 spans 10 amino acids. From germline, CDR1 is SQVTM and CDR2 ANQGSEA. V lost 2 bases, J lost 8 bases, and 3 bases lay in between. CDR3 coding DNA: TGCAGCGTTGAAAGCGAAAAACTGTTTTTT. It yields the protein CSVESEKLFF.

The chain carries TRBV20-1 and TRBJ1-1; D remains ambiguous. CDR1 DFQATT and CDR2 SNEGSKA come from the germline V gene (reference sequence). Trimming took 6 bases from V and 6 from J, leaving 11 bases between them. The CDR3 length is 11 residues. CDR3 protein: CSASRASEAFF. CDR3 nucleotide sequence: TGCAGTGCCAGCCGGGCCTCTGAAGCTTTCTTT.